This T cell receptor (beta chain) was profiled in a study of monozygotic twins with inflammatory bowel disease. cDNA was produced in eight separate reactions per sample. Each CDR3 protein gets one entry in TCRdb, which reprocessed the 5' RACE reads and gives no DNA. The sample has over 110,000 distinct CDR3 sequences; the top ten hold less than 2.5%. Investigators extracted total RNA from whole blood and did not sort T cells. The germline V gene encodes CDR1 DFQATT and CDR2 SNEGSKA (reference sequence). This CDR3 is built from 16 residues. Whole-study results and caveats: Patients received differing immunosuppressive treatments, which may have added variability to their repertoires.

Concerning this clonotype: The antigen is not known.

This chain joins TRBV20-1 and TRBJ1-5; the TCRdb D gene call, TRBD1, has no DNA to confirm it. The sequence derives from a human donor with ulcerative colitis or Crohn's disease, or a healthy co-twin of an affected twin (not recorded which). Sequences were obtained from blood. Here the CDR3 reads CSARDTGFRGNQPQHF.